The clone carrying this T cell receptor (beta chain) was recorded a few times. TCRdb independently ran MiXCR on the RACE reads; one entry per CDR3 protein. The profile covers 330,000 or so distinct CDR3 sequences, with 6% to 7% appearing a single time and around 6.1% taken by the ten largest. The sample is drawn from a study of human T cells and chemical hapten exposure. Time point given: patch test 2, 6 weeks after DPC sensitization. The treatment was: therapeutic diphenylcyclopropenone sensitization with weekly scalp DPC. The CDR3 spans 15 residues. Germline V gene sequence: CDR1 PRHDT, CDR2 FYEKMQ (reference sequence). With 7 bases clipped from V and 2 bases from J, the junction kept 9 bases outside the gene matches.

The TCR comes from a woman aged 18-30 years with alopecia areata. Some clones in this sample may be carry-over from other donors' samples. The sample consisted of whole blood, taken in connection with sensitization to the hapten diphenylcyclopropenone (DPC). The rearrangement links TRBV13 to TRBJ2-3; 7 bases fit TRBD2. DNA of the CDR3: TGTGCCAGCACTCAAAGCGGGGTATACACAGATACGCAGTATTTT. It codes for CASTQSGVYTDTQYF.